The rows below give T cell receptor beta chains drawn from one sample of a study of graft-versus-host responses after intestinal transplantation. The antigens these receptors bind are not known. Sequenced by immunoSEQ multiplex PCR; TCRdb stores in-frame clones only, minus some. The sample includes 80,000 to 95,000 clones, just over 90% of them seen just once. Source: unstimulated CD8+ T cells sorted from spleen or lymph node cells, taken before intestinal transplant. These receptors were collected from a human donor who received an intestinal transplant. CDR3s include the opening cysteine and the closing phenylalanine or tryptophan. The D gene is left open where the match is weak. Rows may omit the clone size; those that give it use once, few, many or a size class.

clone size: .; D gene: .; J gene: TRBJ1-2; V gene: TRBV10-2; CDR3 DNA: TGCGCCAGCAGTTCCCTGGGAGGGGGCTACACCTTC; CDR3 protein: CASSSLGGGYTF
clone size: once; D gene: TRBD1; J gene: TRBJ2-7; V gene: TRBV4-3; CDR3 DNA: TGCGCCAGCAGCCAAGATTCGACAGGGGGAGGCTACGAGCAGTACTTC; CDR3 protein: CASSQDSTGGGYEQYF
clone size: .; D gene: .; J gene: TRBJ1-1; V gene: TRBV30; CDR3 DNA: TGTGCCTGGAGTGTCACGCACGGGAACACTGAAGCTTTCTTT; CDR3 protein: CAWSVTHGNTEAFF
clone size: .; D gene: TRBD2; J gene: TRBJ2-3; V gene: TRBV19; CDR3 DNA: TGTGCCAGTAGTATGAGGGCGGGGGGGCTTTATGAAGAAACAGATACGCAGTATTTT; CDR3 protein: CASSMRAGGLYEETDTQYF
clone size: .; D gene: TRBD1; J gene: TRBJ1-1; V gene: TRBV15; CDR3 DNA: TGTGCCACCAGCCCTGTGACAGGGGTAATGAACACTGAAGCTTTCTTT; CDR3 protein: CATSPVTGVMNTEAFF
clone size: .; D gene: .; J gene: TRBJ2-2; V gene: TRBV5-4; CDR3 DNA: TGTGCCAGCAGCTTGGGAACAGGGGAGGACACCGGGGAGCTGTTTTTT; CDR3 protein: CASSLGTGEDTGELFF
clone size: .; D gene: TRBD1; J gene: TRBJ1-1; V gene: TRBV5-4; CDR3 DNA: TGTGCCAGCAGCCCGAGCCGGGACAGGGTCACTGAAGCTTTCTTT; CDR3 protein: CASSPSRDRVTEAFF
clone size: .; D gene: .; J gene: TRBJ2-7; V gene: TRBV2; CDR3 DNA: TGTGCCAGCAGTTGGGACACCGAGCAGTACTTC; CDR3 protein: CASSWDTEQYF
clone size: .; D gene: .; J gene: TRBJ2-1; V gene: TRBV29-1; CDR3 DNA: TGCAGCGTTGTTGAGGTAAATGAGCAGTTCTTC; CDR3 protein: CSVVEVNEQFF
clone size: .; D gene: .; J gene: TRBJ2-7; V gene: TRBV5-1; CDR3 DNA: TGCGCCAGCAGCTTCGGGGAAACCTACGAGCAGTACTTC; CDR3 protein: CASSFGETYEQYF
clone size: .; D gene: .; J gene: TRBJ2-1; V gene: TRBV4-1; CDR3 DNA: TGCGCCAGCAGCCAAGGAGGGTATGAGCAGTTCTTC; CDR3 protein: CASSQGGYEQFF
clone size: .; D gene: .; J gene: TRBJ1-2; V gene: TRBV11-3; CDR3 DNA: TGTGCCAGCAGCTTAGGTACGGCCGGGACACCCTATGGCTACACCTTC; CDR3 protein: CASSLGTAGTPYGYTF
clone size: .; D gene: TRBD1; J gene: TRBJ1-5; V gene: TRBV2; CDR3 DNA: TGTGCCAGCAGTGAGATAGGGGGCAGGCAGCCCCAGCATTTT; CDR3 protein: CASSEIGGRQPQHF
clone size: .; D gene: TRBD1; J gene: TRBJ2-7; V gene: TRBV5-6; CDR3 DNA: TGTGCCAGCAGCGTGGGACAGGCCACCTACGAGCAGTACTTC; CDR3 protein: CASSVGQATYEQYF
clone size: .; D gene: .; J gene: TRBJ2-7; V gene: TRBV5-1; CDR3 DNA: TGCGCCAGCAGCTTGAGACTGGAGGCCTACGAGCAGTACTTC; CDR3 protein: CASSLRLEAYEQYF
clone size: .; D gene: .; J gene: TRBJ1-6; V gene: TRBV27; CDR3 DNA: TGTGCCAGCAGTTTACAGGGGAATTCACCCCTCCACTTT; CDR3 protein: CASSLQGNSPLHF
clone size: .; D gene: .; J gene: TRBJ2-3; V gene: TRBV6-5; CDR3 DNA: TGTGCCAGCTGGCGGGCGGGCACAGATACGCAGTATTTT; CDR3 protein: CASWRAGTDTQYF
clone size: .; D gene: TRBD1; J gene: TRBJ1-2; V gene: TRBV27; CDR3 DNA: TGTGCCACCGCACAAGGGACAGGAGCTAACTATGGCTACACCTTC; CDR3 protein: CATAQGTGANYGYTF
clone size: .; D gene: TRBD2; J gene: TRBJ2-3; V gene: TRBV2; CDR3 DNA: TGTGCCAGTCAGGGGACTAGCAGCACAGATACGCAGTATTTT; CDR3 protein: CASQGTSSTDTQYF
clone size: .; D gene: TRBD1; J gene: TRBJ1-2; V gene: TRBV29-1; CDR3 DNA: TGCAGCGCGGCTCAGGACAGGGACTATGGCTACACCTTC; CDR3 protein: CSAAQDRDYGYTF
clone size: .; D gene: .; J gene: TRBJ2-2; V gene: TRBV4-3; CDR3 DNA: TGCGCCAGCAGCCAAGATCGGGACACCGGGGAGCTGTTTTTT; CDR3 protein: CASSQDRDTGELFF
clone size: .; D gene: .; J gene: TRBJ2-7; V gene: TRBV19; CDR3 DNA: TGTGCCAGTAGTGTCGGACTATCCTACGAGCAGTACTTC; CDR3 protein: CASSVGLSYEQYF
clone size: .; D gene: TRBD2; J gene: TRBJ2-5; V gene: TRBV4-1; CDR3 DNA: TGCGCCAGCAGACTGGGGTTAGCGGGGCAAGAGACCCAGTACTTC; CDR3 protein: CASRLGLAGQETQYF
clone size: .; D gene: TRBD2; J gene: TRBJ2-5; V gene: TRBV27; CDR3 DNA: TGTGCCAGCAGGGGACTAGCGGGCGGAGCGGAGACCCAGTACTTC; CDR3 protein: CASRGLAGGAETQYF